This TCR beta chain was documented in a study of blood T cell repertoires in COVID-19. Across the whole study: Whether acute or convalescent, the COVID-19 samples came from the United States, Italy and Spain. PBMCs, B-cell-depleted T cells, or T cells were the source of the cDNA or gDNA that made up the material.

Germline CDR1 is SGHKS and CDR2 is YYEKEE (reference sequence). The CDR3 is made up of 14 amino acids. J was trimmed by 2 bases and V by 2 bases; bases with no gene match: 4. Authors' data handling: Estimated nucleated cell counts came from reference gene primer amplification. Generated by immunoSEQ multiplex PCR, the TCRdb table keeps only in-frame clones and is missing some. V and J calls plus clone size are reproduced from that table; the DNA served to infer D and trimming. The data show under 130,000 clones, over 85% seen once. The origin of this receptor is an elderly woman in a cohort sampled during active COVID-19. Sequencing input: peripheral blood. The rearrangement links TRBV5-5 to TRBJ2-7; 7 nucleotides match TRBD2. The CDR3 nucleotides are TGTGCCAGCAGCTTAGCGGGAAGTCCCTACGAGCAGTACTTC. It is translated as CASSLAGSPYEQYF.